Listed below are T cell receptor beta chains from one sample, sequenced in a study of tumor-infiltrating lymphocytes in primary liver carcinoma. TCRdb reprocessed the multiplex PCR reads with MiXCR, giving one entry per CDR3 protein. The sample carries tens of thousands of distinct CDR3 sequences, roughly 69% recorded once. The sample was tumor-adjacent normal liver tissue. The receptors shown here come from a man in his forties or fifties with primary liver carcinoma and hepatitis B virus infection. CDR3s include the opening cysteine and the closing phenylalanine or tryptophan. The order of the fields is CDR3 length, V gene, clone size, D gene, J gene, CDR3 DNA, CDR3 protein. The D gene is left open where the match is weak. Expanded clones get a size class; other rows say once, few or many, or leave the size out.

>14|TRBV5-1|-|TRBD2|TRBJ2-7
TGCGCCAGCAGCTTGGGGGGCGGGAGCCACGAGCAGTACTTC
CASSLGGGSHEQYF
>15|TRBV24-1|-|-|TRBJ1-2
TGTGCCACAAGTGAATCGGGGCGATTTATTAATGACTACACCTTC
CATSESGRFINDYTF
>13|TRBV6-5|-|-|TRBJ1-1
TGTGCCAGCATAATCAATCCGAAGACTGAAGCTTTCTTT
CASIINPKTEAFF
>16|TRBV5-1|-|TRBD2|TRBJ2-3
TGCGCCAGCAGCCTGACTTGGGGCGGGAGCACAGATACGCAGTGTTTT
CASSLTWGGSTDTQCF
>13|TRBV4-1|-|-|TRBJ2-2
TGCGCCAGCAGCCAAGAAACTTATAGGGAGCGGATTTTT
CASSQETYRERIF
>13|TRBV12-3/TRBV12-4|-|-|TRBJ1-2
TGTGTCAGTAGTTTGGACGGCAACTATGGCTACACCTTC
CVSSLDGNYGYTF
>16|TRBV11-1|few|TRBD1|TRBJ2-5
TGTGCCAGCAGCCAAGGACAGGGGGTAATTCAAGAGACCCAGTACTTC
CASSQGQGVIQETQYF
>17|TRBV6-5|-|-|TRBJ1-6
TGTGCCAGCAGTTTCGCCCTGGACAGAACATATAATTCACCCCTCCACTTT
CASSFALDRTYNSPLHF
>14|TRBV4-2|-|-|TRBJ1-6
TGTGCCGGCACCCAAGATGACAGGTCTTCACCCCTCCACTTT
CAGTQDDRSSPLHF
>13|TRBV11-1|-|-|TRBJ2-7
TGTGGCATCAGCCCGGGGCTAGCAAGGGAGCAGTACTTC
CGISPGLAREQYF
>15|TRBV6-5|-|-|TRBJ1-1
TGTGCCAGCATTTACGCGGGCAGGCTGAGCACTGAAGCTTTCTTT
CASIYAGRLSTEAFF